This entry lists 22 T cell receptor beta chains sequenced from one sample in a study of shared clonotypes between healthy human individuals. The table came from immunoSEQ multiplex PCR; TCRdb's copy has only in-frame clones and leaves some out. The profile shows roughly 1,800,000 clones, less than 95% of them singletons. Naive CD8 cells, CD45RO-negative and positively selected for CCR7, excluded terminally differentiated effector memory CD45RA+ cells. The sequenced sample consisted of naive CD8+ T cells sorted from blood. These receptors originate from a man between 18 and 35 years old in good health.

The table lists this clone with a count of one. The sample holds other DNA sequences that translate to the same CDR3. CDR3 amino acids: CASSQDQGGYTEAFF. The CDR3 DNA reads TGCGCCAGCAGCCAAGATCAAGGAGGTTACACTGAAGCTTTCTTT. The chain carries TRBV4-3 and TRBJ1-1, with unresolved D. Germline CDR1 reads LGHNA; CDR2 reads YSLEER. The V end was cut by 0 bases, the J end by 3 bases, with 11 bases between. This CDR3 region has 15 residues.

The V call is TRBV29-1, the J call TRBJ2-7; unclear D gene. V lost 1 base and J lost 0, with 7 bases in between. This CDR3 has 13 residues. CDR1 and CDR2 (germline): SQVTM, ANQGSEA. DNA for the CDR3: TGCAGCGTTGAAGCGGCAGTCTCCTACGAGCAGTACTTC. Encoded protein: CSVEAAVSYEQYF.

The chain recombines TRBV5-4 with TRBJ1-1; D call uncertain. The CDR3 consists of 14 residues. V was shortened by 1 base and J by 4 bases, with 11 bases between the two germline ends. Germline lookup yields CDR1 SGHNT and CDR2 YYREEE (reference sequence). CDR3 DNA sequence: TGTGCCAGCAGCTTGAACATCGGATTCACTGAAGCTTTCTTT. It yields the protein CASSLNIGFTEAFF.

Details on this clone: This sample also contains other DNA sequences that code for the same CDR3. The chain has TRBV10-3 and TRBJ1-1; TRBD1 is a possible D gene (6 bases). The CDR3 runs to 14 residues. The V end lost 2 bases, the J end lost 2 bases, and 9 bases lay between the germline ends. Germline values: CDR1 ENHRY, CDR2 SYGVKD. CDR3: CAISEADSNTEAFF. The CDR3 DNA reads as TGTGCCATCAGTGAGGCGGACAGTAACACTGAAGCTTTCTTT.

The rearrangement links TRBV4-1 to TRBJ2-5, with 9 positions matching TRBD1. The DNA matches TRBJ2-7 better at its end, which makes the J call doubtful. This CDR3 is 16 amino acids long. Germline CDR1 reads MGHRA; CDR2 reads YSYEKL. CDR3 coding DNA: TGCGCCAGCAGCCAGGATATGTGGGACAGGGACTACGAGCAGTACTTC. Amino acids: CASSQDMWDRDYEQYF.

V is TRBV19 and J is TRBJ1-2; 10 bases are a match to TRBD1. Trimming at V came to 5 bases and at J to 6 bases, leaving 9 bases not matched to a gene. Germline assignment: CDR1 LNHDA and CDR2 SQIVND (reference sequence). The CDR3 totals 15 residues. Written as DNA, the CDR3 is TGTGCCAGTAGTCCTTCACGACAGGGGGCGAATGGCTACACCTTC. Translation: CASSPSRQGANGYTF. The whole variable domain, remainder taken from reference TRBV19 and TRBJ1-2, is DGGITQSPKYLFRKEGQNVTLSCEQNLNHDAMYWYRQDPGQGLRLIYYSQIVNDFQKGDIAEGYSVSREKKESFPLTVTSAQKNPTAFYLCASSPSRQGANGYTFGSGTRLTVV.

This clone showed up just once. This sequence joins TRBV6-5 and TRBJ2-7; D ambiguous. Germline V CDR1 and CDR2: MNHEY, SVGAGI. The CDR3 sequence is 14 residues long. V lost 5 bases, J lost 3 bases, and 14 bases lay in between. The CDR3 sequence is CASSPGSPVYEQYF. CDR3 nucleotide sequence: TGTGCCAGCAGTCCCGGATCCCCGGTCTACGAGCAGTACTTC.

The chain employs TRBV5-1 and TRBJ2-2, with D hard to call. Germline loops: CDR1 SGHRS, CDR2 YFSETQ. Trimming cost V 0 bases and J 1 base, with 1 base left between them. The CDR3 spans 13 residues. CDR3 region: CASSLGNTGELFF. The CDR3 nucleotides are TGCGCCAGCAGCTTGGGGAACACCGGGGAGCTGTTTTTT. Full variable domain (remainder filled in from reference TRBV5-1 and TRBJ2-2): KAGVTQTPRYLIKTRGQQVTLSCSPISGHRSVSWYQQTPGQGLQFLFEYFSETQRNKGNFPGRFSGRQFSNSRSEMNVSTLELGDSALYLCASSLGNTGELFFGEGSRLTVL.

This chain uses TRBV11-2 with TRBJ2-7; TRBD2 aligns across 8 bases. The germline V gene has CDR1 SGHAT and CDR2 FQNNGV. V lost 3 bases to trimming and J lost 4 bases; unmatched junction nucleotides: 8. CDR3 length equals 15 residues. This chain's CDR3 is CASSFFSGSRYEQYF. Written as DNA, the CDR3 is TGTGCCAGCAGCTTTTTCAGCGGGAGTAGGTACGAGCAGTACTTC.

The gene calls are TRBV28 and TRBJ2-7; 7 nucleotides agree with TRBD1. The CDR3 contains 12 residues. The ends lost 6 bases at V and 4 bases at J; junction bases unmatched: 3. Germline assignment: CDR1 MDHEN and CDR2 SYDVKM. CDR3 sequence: CASSDRDYEQYF. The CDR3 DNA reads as TGTGCCAGCAGCGACAGGGATTACGAGCAGTACTTC.

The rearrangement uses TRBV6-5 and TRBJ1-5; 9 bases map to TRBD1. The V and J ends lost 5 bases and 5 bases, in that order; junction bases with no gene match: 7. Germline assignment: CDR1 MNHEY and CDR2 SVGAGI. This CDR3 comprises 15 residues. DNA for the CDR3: TGTGCCAGCAGTAGGGACAGGGCGAACTATCAGCCCCAGCATTTT. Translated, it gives CASSRDRANYQPQHF.

This CDR3 reads CASGTYTDTQYF. The CDR3 DNA follows: TGTGCCAGCGGGACGTACACAGATACGCAGTATTTT. The genes are TRBV27 and TRBJ2-3; D is possibly TRBD1 or TRBD2 (5 bases each). Germline V gene sequence: CDR1 MNHEY, CDR2 SMNVEV (reference sequence). The ends were cut back, 8 bases at V and 2 bases at J, with 8 bases in the middle. CDR3 length equals 12 residues.

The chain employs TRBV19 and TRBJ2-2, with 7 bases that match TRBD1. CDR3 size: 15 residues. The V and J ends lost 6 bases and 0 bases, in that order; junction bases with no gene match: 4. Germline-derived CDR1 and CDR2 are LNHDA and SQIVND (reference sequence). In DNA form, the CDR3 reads TGTGCCAGTAGCATCGGGACAGCGAACACCGGGGAGCTGTTTTTT. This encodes CASSIGTANTGELFF.

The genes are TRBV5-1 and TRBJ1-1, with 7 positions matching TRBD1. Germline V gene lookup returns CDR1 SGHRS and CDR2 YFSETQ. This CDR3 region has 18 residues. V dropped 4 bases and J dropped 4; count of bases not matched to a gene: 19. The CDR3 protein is CASSLGATGSLGGTEAFF. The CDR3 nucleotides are TGCGCCAGCAGCCTGGGGGCGACAGGGTCCCTTGGGGGCACTGAAGCTTTCTTT.

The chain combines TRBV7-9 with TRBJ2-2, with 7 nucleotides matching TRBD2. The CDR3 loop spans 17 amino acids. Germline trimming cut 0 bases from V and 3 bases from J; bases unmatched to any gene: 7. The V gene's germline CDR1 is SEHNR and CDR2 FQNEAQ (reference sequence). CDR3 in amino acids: CASSLAWEGSDTGELFF. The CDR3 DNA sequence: TGTGCCAGCAGCTTAGCGTGGGAGGGGTCGGACACCGGGGAGCTGTTTTTT.

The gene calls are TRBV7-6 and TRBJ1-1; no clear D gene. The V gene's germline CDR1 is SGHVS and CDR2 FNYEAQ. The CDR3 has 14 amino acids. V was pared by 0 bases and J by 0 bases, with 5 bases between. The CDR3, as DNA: TGTGCCAGCAGCTTAGCTGGGCTGAACACTGAAGCTTTCTTT. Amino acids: CASSLAGLNTEAFF.

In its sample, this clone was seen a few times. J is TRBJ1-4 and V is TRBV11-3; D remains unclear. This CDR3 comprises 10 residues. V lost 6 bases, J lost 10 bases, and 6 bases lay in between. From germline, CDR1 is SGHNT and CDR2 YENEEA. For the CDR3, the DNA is TGTGCCAGCAGTCTCCGAAAACTGTTTTTT. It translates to CASSLRKLFF.

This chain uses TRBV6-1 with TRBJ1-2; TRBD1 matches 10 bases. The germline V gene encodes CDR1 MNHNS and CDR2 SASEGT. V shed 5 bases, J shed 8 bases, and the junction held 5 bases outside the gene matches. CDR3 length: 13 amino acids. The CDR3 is CASSRQGARGYTF. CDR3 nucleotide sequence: TGTGCCAGCAGTAGACAGGGGGCGAGGGGCTACACCTTC.

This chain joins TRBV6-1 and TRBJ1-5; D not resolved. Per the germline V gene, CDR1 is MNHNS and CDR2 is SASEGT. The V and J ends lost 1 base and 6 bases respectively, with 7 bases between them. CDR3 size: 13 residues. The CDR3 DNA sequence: TGTGCCAGCAGTGAAGGAGCAGTTCAGCCCCAGCATTTT. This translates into CASSEGAVQPQHF.

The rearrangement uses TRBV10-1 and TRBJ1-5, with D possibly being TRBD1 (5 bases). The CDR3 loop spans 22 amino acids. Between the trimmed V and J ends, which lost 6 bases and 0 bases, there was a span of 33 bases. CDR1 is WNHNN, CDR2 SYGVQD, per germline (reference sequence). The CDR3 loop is CASRQYHPGLVIRVYSNQPQHF. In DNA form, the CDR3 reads TGCGCCAGCAGGCAGTACCACCCGGGCTTGGTTATCAGGGTTTATAGCAATCAGCCCCAGCATTTT.

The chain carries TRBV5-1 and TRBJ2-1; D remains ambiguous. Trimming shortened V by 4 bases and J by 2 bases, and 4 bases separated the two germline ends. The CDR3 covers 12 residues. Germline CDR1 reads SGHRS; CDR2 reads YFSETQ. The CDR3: CASSTAYNEQFF. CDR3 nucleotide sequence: TGCGCCAGCAGCACAGCCTACAATGAGCAGTTCTTC.

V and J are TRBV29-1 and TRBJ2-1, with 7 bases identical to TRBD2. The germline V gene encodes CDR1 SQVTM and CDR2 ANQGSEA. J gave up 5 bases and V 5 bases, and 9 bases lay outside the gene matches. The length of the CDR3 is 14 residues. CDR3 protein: CSVRPSGGHNEQFF. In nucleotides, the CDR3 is TGCAGCGTTCGGCCTAGCGGAGGCCACAATGAGCAGTTCTTC.